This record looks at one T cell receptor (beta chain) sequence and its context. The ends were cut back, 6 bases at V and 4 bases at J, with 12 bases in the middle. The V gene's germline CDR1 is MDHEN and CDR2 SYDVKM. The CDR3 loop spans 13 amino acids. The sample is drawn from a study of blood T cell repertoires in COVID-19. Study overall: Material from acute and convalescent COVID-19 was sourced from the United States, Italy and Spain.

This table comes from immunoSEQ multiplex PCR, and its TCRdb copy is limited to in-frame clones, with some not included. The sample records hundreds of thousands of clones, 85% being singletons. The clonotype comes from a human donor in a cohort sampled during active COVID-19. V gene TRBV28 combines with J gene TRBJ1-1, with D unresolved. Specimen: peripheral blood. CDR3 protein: CASSPGFGTEAFF. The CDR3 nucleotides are TGTGCCAGCAGCCCCGGGTTTGGCACTGAAGCTTTCTTT.